Here is one T cell receptor (beta chain) with its context. The antigen it binds to is not known. This specimen comes from a study of cytomegalovirus exposure and HLA in healthy donors (dated by TCRdb to about 2017). A note on the overall study: According to an earlier analysis of several hundred of the donors, roughly 180 million T cells yielded 100 million or so unique TCR beta sequences and approximately 300 Gb of sequence data. Around 300 gigabases of sequencing data and tens of millions of unique TCR sequences were included in an early release covering 550 to 650 HLA-typed donors. In addition to the first cohort of around 670 subjects, a separate validation cohort of approximately 130 different subjects was used. Among several hundred genotyped donors of the cohort, an average of roughly 230,000 unique TCR beta nucleotide sequences was sequenced per donor, of which about 18% were non-productive. Roughly 5 DR-DQ haplotypes were handled as single units for association and clustering, since linkage in the cohort was strong. Donor age, sex, ethnicity and CMV serostatus were compiled alongside the repertoire data. Rather than drawing on any new phenotypic data, the later analysis identified candidate immune exposures from TCR beta sequences and the way those sequences occurred across donors. A later analysis re-examined previously published TCR beta repertoires from 500 to 700 donors and added high-resolution HLA genotyping to investigate patterns of TCR occurrence. The study combined high-throughput TCR immunosequencing, statistical association of individual TCRs with disease status, and machine learning to predict cytomegalovirus infection status. The T cell repertoires of about 700 subjects were profiled by immunosequencing and related to cytomegalovirus serostatus. The genetic ancestry cluster associated with self-reported Caucasian donors included 81% of the approximately 400 genotyped donors. A later genetic analysis took genome-wide SNP genotypes for about 55% of the 666 donors and used that subset as a discovery cohort. Every repertoire in the discovery cohort had been generated on one and the same sequencing platform. The number of typed donors differed by locus: roughly 620-630 for A, B, C, DRB1 and DQB1; roughly 510 for DQA1; approximately 600 for DPA1; and about 450 for DPB1. Both class I and class II loci were covered by HLA typing, at four-digit resolution. An earlier analysis of about 600 of the donors used high-throughput TCR beta sequencing to judge whether each TCR beta V gene segment behaved as functional or pseudogenic. The study was designed to test whether signatures of past pathogen exposure could be identified by cataloging public T cell receptors. Broad study findings and their caveats: Several of the top co-occurrence clusters appeared to be linked to parvovirus B19, influenza, CMV and Epstein-Barr virus, according to a later analysis. V-gene and J-gene trimming of TCR beta chains was associated with a missense DCLRE1C variant in a later genetic analysis, and the association was replicated in an independent cohort. Presence/absence analyses assumed roughly uniform sequencing depth across donors, an assumption that may not hold. A further reported finding was that TCR beta sequences accurately predicted the HLA-A and HLA-B alleles for most subjects in the first cohort. Linkage disequilibrium might explain the correlated functional status among segregating V segments, but an unknown experimental factor could not be ruled out. In a later analysis, HLA-associated TCR beta chains showed more clonal expansion and lower generation probabilities than non-associated chains that were equally common. In the study, approximately 160 TCR beta chains were listed as associated with cytomegalovirus. A later analysis found that TCR association rates varied across HLA loci, with DRB1 alleles showing the most associated TCRs and HLA-C alleles the fewest. Most TCR sequences were observed very rarely across donors, whereas some public TCRs were present in many individuals. According to a later analysis, most CMV-associated TCR beta chains appeared to be HLA-restricted, and the HLA associations seemed to be driven largely by CMV exposure. A later analysis associated some 17,000 TCR beta sequences with specific HLA alleles at a false discovery rate of 0.05. In an earlier analysis of some 540 of the donors, most TCR beta V segments appeared in productive rearrangements about 90% or about 30% of the time, broadly matching IMGT annotations. Because HLA typing was unavailable for some donors at each locus, only the typed subset was used in association tests. Strong co-occurrence of HLA alleles, especially DR and DQ, made assigning TCR associations to individual alleles difficult. In both the original and validation cohorts, the classifier was reported to diagnose cytomegalovirus status with high specificity and sensitivity. Because the 87-base-pair reads could not distinguish some IMGT-functional V segments, including TRBV6-2 and TRBV6-3, those segments were excluded. The only immune exposure information available for the cohort was CMV serostatus. The earlier analysis of approximately 560 of the donors excluded some 16 rarely observed V segments, including chromosome 9 orphons, because counts were too low. The authors suggested that the approach could potentially be generalized to other disease states and immunological phenotypes. Compared with the roughly 670-donor mean, donors in an Asian-associated ancestry cluster had fewer N-insertions in productive TCRs, according to a later genetic analysis. The cohort was sequenced for TCR beta chains only, and without alpha or paired-chain data the features that could be detected were limited. In vitro tests confirmed that three of the cytomegalovirus-associated TCR beta chains recognize cytomegalovirus antigens. A group of highly shared sequence variants was considered likely to be a technical artifact of the sequencing pipeline.

Receptors were amplified or captured by the immunoSEQ multiplex PCR assay. The multiplex PCR relied on a mix of 60 forward primers for TCR Vbeta segments and 13 reverse primers for TCR Jbeta segments. The CDR3 region of rearranged TCR beta genes was amplified from genomic DNA with a multiplex PCR assay. The Illumina HiSeq System was used to sequence the amplified TCR beta libraries as 87-base-pair reads. As for the original processing: In a later analysis, tens of millions of unique TCR beta chains were counted across the 500 to 850 repertoires, and about 9.9 million of these chains were shared by at least two donors. A nearest-neighbor algorithm error-corrected the raw reads and collapsed the reads into unique sequences, merging closely related sequences to remove PCR and sequencing errors. V, D and J gene segments were assigned by aligning CDR3 sequences to IMGT reference sequences. For a sequence to be retained, a match of at least six nucleotides to both a V gene segment and a J gene segment was required. Rearrangements were classified as productive when the CDR3 lacked stop codons and remained in frame with V and J, and all other rearrangements were classified as non-productive. Following IMGT convention, CDR3 was defined as the stretch from the second conserved V-encoded cysteine up to the conserved J-encoded phenylalanine. In an earlier analysis of more than 550 of the donors, sequences lacking an unambiguous match to a single V gene segment were excluded. An earlier analysis of around 600 of the donors classified V segments as functional when productive rearrangements were above 56.7% and as segregating when the standard deviation between donors was above 5%. A statistical classification framework was developed to diagnose cytomegalovirus status using the catalog of TCR beta chain sequences. V and J gene assignment, in a later analysis, came from comparing TCR nucleotide sequences with IMGT/GENE-DB human TR gene sequences. A later analysis assigned CDR3 sequences and most-parsimonious VDJ recombination scenarios with the TCRdist pipeline. In a later analysis, each TCR beta chain was defined by its CDR3 amino acid sequence together with its V-gene family, and reads lacking a unique V-gene family were excluded. In a later analysis, several hundred highly shared, low-generation-probability nucleotide sequences were removed to address suspected cross-contamination and a sequencing artifact. For each public chain, a later analysis derived a clonal expansion index from normalized ranks of inferred template counts within each repertoire. A later analysis computed generation probabilities with a VDJ recombination model fitted to out-of-frame rearrangements, and checked the results against IGoR. A later analysis scored TCR-TCR, TCR-HLA and TCR-CMV co-occurrence with hypergeometric tests, applying a repertoire-size bias correction to TCR pairs. In a later analysis, false discovery rates were estimated by permuting HLA or CMV assignments 20 times. In a later analysis, co-occurring TCRs were grouped using DBSCAN, and TCRdist sequence similarity was added for clustering within HLA-allele-positive subsets. Co-occurrence clustering excluded repertoires with fewer than 30,000 or more than 120,000 public chains, plus five with anomalous nucleotide sharing. As stored in TCRdb, this immuneACCESS dataset retains in-frame rearrangements with V and J assigned. A fraction of the clones does not appear; measured against another copy, unresolved V genes explain less than half of the discrepancy, and the remainder lacks a known reason. V, J and clone size were drawn from that table, and D and trimming were deduced from the DNA. This sample's table has entries for 200,000 to 250,000 clones. Of the sample, 0.9% to 1.4% is held by the ten largest clones.

The cohort was made up of roughly 670 healthy bone marrow donors. All cohort members were sampled while nominally healthy, although unrecorded immune exposures were likely present. The donor was CMV seropositive and belonged to the group of 270 or so seropositive cohort members. A peripheral blood sample was provided by each donor, and peripheral blood mononuclear cells were used for TCR beta sequencing. The Qiagen DNeasy Blood Extraction Kit was used to extract genomic DNA from the blood cell samples. At the junction V is shortened by 7 bases and J by 0 bases, with 9 bases in between. CDR3 length: 13 amino acids, cysteine to phenylalanine. This entry keeps only the CDR3 DNA: 39 bases, framed from base 1. CDR1 and CDR2 were assigned from the germline V gene as SGHTA and FQGNSA.

Sequenced input: PBMCs. The rearrangement combines TRBV7-2 with TRBJ2-5; tentative D gene TRBD1, with 6 bases matching. The sequence was obtained from a girl aged 2 to 9 in good health and CMV-seropositive. The DNA sequence is as follows: TGTGCCAGCACCTGGGACAACCAAGAGACCCAGTACTTC. This gives the protein CASTWDNQETQYF.